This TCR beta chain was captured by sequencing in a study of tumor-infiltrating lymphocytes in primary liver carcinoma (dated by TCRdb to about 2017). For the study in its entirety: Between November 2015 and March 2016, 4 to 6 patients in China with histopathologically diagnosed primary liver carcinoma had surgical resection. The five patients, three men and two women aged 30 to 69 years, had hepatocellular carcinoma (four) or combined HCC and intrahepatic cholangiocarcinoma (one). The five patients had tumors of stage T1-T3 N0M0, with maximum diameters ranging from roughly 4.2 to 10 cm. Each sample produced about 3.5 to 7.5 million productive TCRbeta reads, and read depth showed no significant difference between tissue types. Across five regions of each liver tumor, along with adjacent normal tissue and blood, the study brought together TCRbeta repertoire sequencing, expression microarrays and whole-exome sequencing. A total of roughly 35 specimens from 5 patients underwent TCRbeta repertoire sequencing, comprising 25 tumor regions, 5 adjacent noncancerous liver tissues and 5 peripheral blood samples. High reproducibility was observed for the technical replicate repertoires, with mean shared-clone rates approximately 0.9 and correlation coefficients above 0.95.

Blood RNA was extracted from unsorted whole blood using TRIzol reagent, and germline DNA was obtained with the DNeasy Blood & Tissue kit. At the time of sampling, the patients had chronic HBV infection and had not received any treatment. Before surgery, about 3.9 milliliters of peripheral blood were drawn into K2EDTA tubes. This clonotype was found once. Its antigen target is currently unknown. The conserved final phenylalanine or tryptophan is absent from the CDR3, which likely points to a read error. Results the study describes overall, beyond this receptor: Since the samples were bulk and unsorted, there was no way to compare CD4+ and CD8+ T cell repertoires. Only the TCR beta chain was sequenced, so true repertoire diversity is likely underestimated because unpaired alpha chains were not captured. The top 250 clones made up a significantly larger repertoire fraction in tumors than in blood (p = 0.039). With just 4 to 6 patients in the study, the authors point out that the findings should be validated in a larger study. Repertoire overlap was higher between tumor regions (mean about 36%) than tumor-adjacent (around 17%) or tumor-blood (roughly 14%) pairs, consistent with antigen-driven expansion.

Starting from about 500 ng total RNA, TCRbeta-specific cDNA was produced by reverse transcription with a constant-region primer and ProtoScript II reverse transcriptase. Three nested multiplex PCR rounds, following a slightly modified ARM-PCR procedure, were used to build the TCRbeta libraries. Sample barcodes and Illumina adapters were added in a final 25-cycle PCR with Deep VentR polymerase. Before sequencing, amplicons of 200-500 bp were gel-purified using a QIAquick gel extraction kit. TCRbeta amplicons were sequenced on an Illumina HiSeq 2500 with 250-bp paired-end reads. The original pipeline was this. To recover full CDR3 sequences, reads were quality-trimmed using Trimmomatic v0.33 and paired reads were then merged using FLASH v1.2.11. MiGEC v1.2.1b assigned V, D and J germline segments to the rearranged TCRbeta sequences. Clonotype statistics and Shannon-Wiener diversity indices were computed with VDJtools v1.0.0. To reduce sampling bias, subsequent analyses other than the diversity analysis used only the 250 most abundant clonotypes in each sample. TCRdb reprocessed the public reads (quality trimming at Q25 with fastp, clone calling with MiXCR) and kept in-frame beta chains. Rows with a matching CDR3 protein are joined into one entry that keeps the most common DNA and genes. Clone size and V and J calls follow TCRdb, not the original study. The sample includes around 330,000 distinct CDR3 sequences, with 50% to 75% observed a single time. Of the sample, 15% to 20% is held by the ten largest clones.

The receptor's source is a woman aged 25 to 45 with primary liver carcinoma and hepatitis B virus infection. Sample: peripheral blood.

The nucleotide sequence is given as TGTGCCAGCAGTGGAACAGGGATTGGAGAGACCCAGTACATC. Translated, this gives CASSGTGIGETQYI. Recombination joined TRBV12-3 or TRBV12-4 with TRBJ2-5; the best D guess is TRBD1, with 6 bases matching. The CDR3 is 14 amino acids in total, end residues counted. The retained sequence is limited to the CDR3, 42 bases, with the frame set at the first base. V is pared back by 5 bases and J by 4 bases, with 14 bases lying between the germline termini.